This T cell receptor beta chain is drawn from a study of blood T cell repertoires in COVID-19. The study drew participants aged about 18 to 89 years from 24 US areas. This clone was detected many times. The protocol was immunoSEQ multiplex PCR, while the TCRdb copy is restricted to in-frame clones and leaves out a portion. The table shows 150,000 to 200,000 clones, with less than 85% occurring only once. Trimming removed 1 base from V and 12 bases from J, with 10 bases in between. The CDR3 runs to 12 residues. The chain combines TRBV12-3 or TRBV12-4 with TRBJ2-1; TRBD2 is a possible D gene (5 bases). Sequencing was carried out using PBMCs or T cells enriched from blood (not recorded which). This sequence originates from an older woman with acute COVID-19. The CDR3 protein is CASSLVRSGQFF. In DNA, the CDR3 is TGTGCCAGCAGTTTAGTACGGAGCGGGCAGTTCTTC.